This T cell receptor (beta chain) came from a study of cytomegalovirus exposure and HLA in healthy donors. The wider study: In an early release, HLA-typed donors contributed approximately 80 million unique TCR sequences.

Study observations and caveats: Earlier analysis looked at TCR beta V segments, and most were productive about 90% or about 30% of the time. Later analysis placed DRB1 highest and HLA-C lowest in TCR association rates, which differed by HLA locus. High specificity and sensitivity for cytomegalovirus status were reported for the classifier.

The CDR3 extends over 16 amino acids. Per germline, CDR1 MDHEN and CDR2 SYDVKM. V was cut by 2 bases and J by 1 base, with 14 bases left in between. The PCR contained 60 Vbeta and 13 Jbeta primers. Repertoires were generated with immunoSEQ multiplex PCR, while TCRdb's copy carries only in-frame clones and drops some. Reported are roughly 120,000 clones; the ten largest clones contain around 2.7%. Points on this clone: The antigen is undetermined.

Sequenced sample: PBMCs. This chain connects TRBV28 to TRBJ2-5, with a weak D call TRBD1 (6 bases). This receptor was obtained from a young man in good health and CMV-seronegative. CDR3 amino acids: CASSLRTRTAQETQYF. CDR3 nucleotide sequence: TGTGCCAGCAGTTTACGGACCCGGACAGCCCAAGAGACCCAGTACTTC.